The 15 T cell receptor beta chains below were found in one sample sequenced in a study of vaccination effects on CD4 cells after COVID-19. Assay: immunoSEQ multiplex PCR; the TCRdb copy retains only in-frame clones and omits some. The repertoire includes 30,000 to 35,000 clones, around 79% of them detected once, and under 8.5% sits in the top ten. No antigens are known for them. The authors isolated CD4+ T cells after around nine days of culture. By PCR, the person was confirmed to have had SARS-CoV-2 infection between March and December 2020. The participants, recipients of two vaccine doses, got either BNT162b2 or mRNA-1273. Sequencing used CD4+ T cells from PBMCs cultured without peptide, obtained after COVID-19 vaccination. These receptors were collected from a human donor who had a prior SARS-CoV-2 infection.

J is TRBJ1-1 and V is TRBV11-2; D unclear. The CDR3 spans 14 residues. Deletions cut 5 bases from V and 11 bases from J, with 21 bases between. The V gene's germline CDR1 is SGHAT and CDR2 FQNNGV. The CDR3 loop is CASSPPPQPHAAFF. The DNA of the CDR3 is TGTGCCAGCAGCCCCCCTCCCCAGCCACACGCGGCTTTCTTT.

The rearrangement joins TRBV7-6 to TRBJ2-1; TRBD2 agrees at 7 bases. V shed 6 bases, J shed 5 bases, and the junction held 7 bases outside the gene matches. The CDR3 contains 14 residues. The germline CDR1 and CDR2 sequences are SGHVS and FNYEAQ. CDR3 coding DNA: TGTGCCAGCAGGTCCGGGACTACCCACAATGAGCAGTTCTTC. This codes for CASRSGTTHNEQFF.

This clone was picked up one time. The V gene is TRBV6-6, the J gene TRBJ1-2; maybe TRBD1 (6 bases). V gave up 6 bases and J gave up 4 bases, with 15 bases separating them. Germline V gives CDR1 MNHNY, CDR2 SVGAGI (reference sequence). The CDR3 totals 14 residues. In DNA, the CDR3 is TGTGCCAGCAGCCTAGGGGGACGAAGCTATGGCTACACCTTC. Its protein product is CASSLGGRSYGYTF.

J is TRBJ1-5 and V is TRBV28, with D possibly matching TRBD1 (6 bases). In germline, CDR1 is MDHEN, CDR2 SYDVKM. V lost 3 bases to trimming and J lost 0 bases, with 9 bases between them. There are 15 residues in the CDR3. The CDR3 loop reads CASSFTDSSNQPQHF. The CDR3 nucleotides are TGTGCCAGCAGTTTCACGGACAGTAGCAATCAGCCCCAGCATTTT.

The V and J genes are TRBV19 and TRBJ2-5; D ambiguous. This CDR3 region has 13 residues. Germline CDR1 and CDR2: LNHDA and SQIVND (reference sequence). V was shortened by 8 bases and J by 0 bases, with 10 bases between the two germline ends. The CDR3 DNA is TGTGCCAGTGGGGTAAACTACCAAGAGACCCAGTACTTC. It codes for CASGVNYQETQYF.

The chain has TRBV19 and TRBJ1-4; D remains unclear. Germline V lookup: CDR1 LNHDA, CDR2 SQIVND (reference sequence). The germline V and J ends were trimmed by 6 bases and 8 bases, with 10 bases remaining between them. The CDR3 runs to 12 residues. The CDR3 region is CASRSPVEKLFF. The CDR3 nucleotides read TGTGCCAGTAGATCCCCTGTCGAAAAACTGTTTTTT.

V and J are TRBV4-1 and TRBJ2-3, with 16 nucleotides matching TRBD2. This CDR3 comprises 20 residues. After removal of 3 bases from V and 0 bases from J, the junction contained 9 bases not matched to a gene. In germline, CDR1 is MGHRA, CDR2 YSYEKL. The CDR3 coding sequence is TGCGCCAGCAGCCACCCCAGAGGGACTAGCGGGGGGGCCAGCACAGATACGCAGTATTTT. Encoded protein: CASSHPRGTSGGASTDTQYF.

J is TRBJ2-1 and V is TRBV5-1, with D uncertain. Germline lookup yields CDR1 SGHRS and CDR2 YFSETQ. V lost 1 base, J lost 6 bases, and 11 bases lay in between. The CDR3 sequence is 14 residues long. DNA of the CDR3: TGCGCCAGCAGCTTGTTTGAAGTCGGCAATGAGCAGTTCTTC. Its protein is CASSLFEVGNEQFF.

The chain couples TRBV19 to TRBJ1-2; 10 nucleotides line up with TRBD1. The CDR3 covers 16 residues. Looked up from germline, CDR1 is LNHDA and CDR2 is SQIVND (reference sequence). Trimming removed 7 bases from V and 5 bases from J; junction bases left unmatched: 13. This CDR3 is CASNPGTGVLGYGYTF. Written as DNA, the CDR3 is TGTGCCAGTAACCCCGGGACAGGGGTTTTAGGGTATGGCTACACCTTC.

This chain links TRBV20-1 with TRBJ2-1; D may be TRBD1 (6 bases). There are 15 residues in the CDR3. Deletions cut 3 bases from V and 7 bases from J, with 19 bases between. Germline lookup yields CDR1 DFQATT and CDR2 SNEGSKA (reference sequence). The CDR3 bases are TGCAGTGCTAGTTTACTATTATTTCAGGGGAATGAGCAGTTCTTC. Protein sequence: CSASLLLFQGNEQFF.

The V call is TRBV2, the J call TRBJ2-3; perhaps TRBD1 as D (5 bases). Germline V gene lookup returns CDR1 SNHLY and CDR2 FYNNEI. CDR3 length equals 16 residues. V was clipped by 4 bases and J by 0 bases, with 14 bases between them. Written as DNA, the CDR3 is TGTGCCAGCAGTGGATGGACATTACCTAGCACAGATACGCAGTATTTT. Translating it yields CASSGWTLPSTDTQYF.

This clone showed up just once. The chain is built from TRBV19 and TRBJ1-2, with D perhaps TRBD1 (5 bases). This CDR3 has 15 amino acids. V lost 3 bases and J lost 2, with 13 bases in between. Per germline, CDR1 LNHDA and CDR2 SQIVND (reference sequence). The CDR3 DNA sequence: TGTGCCAGTAGTATGGGGGTCAAAGTAAACTATGGCTACACCTTC. Amino acids: CASSMGVKVNYGYTF.

The chain couples TRBV11-2 to TRBJ2-2; TRBD2 is a possible D gene (6 bases). Germline V CDR1 and CDR2: SGHAT, FQNNGV. The CDR3 is made up of 16 amino acids. Trimming removed 7 bases from V and 4 bases from J, with 19 bases in between. CDR3 nucleotides: TGTGCCAGCACTCCCCTTTATGGGCGGGGCACCGGGGAGCTGTTTTTT. As protein: CASTPLYGRGTGELFF.

This clone was counted once. This chain connects TRBV14 to TRBJ1-5; no clear D gene. V lost 1 base to trimming and J lost 5 bases, with 6 bases between them. This CDR3 comprises 13 residues. Germline values: CDR1 SGHDN, CDR2 FVKESK. CDR3 protein: CASSQGTYQPQHF. CDR3 nucleotide sequence: TGTGCCAGCAGCCAAGGGACCTATCAGCCCCAGCATTTT.

The chain couples TRBV6-5 to TRBJ1-2; possibly TRBD1 for D (5 bases). From germline, CDR1 is MNHEY and CDR2 SVGAGI. Between the trimmed V and J ends, which lost 6 bases and 8 bases, there was a span of 16 bases. This CDR3 is 13 amino acids long. The CDR3 DNA reads TGTGCCAGCAGCTTGGGACCGGATGGGGGCTACACCTTC. Protein: CASSLGPDGGYTF.